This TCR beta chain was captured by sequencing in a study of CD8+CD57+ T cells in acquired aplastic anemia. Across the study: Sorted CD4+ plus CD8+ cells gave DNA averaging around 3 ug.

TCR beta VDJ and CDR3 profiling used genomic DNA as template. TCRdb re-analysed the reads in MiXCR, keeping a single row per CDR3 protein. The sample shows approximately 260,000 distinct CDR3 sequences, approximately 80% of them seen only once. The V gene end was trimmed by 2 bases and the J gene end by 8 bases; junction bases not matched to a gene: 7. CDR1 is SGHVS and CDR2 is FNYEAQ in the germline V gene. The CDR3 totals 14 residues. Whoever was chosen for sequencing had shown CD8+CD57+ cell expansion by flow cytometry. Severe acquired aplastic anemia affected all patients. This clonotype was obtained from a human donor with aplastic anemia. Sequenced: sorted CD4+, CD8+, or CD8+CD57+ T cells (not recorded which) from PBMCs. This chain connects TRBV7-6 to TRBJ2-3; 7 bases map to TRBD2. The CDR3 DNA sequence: TGTGCCAGCAGCTTAACGGGAGGTGGGGGTACGCAGTATTTT. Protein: CASSLTGGGGTQYF.